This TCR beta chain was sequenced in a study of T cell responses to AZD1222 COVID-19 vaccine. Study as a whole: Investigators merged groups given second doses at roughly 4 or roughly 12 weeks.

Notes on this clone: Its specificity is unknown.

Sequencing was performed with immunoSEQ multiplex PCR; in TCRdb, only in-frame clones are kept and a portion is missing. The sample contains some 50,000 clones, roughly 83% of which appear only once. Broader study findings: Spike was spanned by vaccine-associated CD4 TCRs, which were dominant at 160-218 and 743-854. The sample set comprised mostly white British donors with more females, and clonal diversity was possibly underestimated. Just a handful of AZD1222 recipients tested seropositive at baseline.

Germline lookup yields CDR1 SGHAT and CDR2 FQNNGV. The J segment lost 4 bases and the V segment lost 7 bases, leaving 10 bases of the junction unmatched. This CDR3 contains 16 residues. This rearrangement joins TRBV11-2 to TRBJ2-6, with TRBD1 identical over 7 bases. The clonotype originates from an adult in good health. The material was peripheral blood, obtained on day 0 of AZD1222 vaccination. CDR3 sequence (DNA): TGTGCCAGCACCCCTAGAAGGGGGCGAGGGGCCAACGTCCTGACTTTC. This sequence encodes CASTPRRGRGANVLTF.